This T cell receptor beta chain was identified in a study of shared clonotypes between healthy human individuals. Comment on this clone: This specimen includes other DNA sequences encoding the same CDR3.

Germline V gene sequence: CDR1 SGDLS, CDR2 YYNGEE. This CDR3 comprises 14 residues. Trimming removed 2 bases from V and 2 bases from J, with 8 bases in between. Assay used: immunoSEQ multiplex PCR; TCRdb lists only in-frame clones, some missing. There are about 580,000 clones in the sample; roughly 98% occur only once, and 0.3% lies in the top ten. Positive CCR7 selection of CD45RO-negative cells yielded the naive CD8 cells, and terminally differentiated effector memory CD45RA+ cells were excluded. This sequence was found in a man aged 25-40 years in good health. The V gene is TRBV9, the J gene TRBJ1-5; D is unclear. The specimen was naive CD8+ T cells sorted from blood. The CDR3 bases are TGTGCCAGCAGCGTCGGATCGGGCAATCAGCCCCAGCATTTT. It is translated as CASSVGSGNQPQHF.